The 30 T cell receptor beta chains below were found in one sample sequenced in a study of blood T cells in healthy people across ages. Primers used in a second PCR of about 7 to 12 cycles were a sample-barcoded 5' primer and a J-beta primer mix. TCRdb re-called the 5' RACE reads with MiXCR, one entry per CDR3 protein. The sample has under 2 million distinct CDR3 sequences; almost 35% are singletons. Input material: blood. These receptors were taken from a woman aged 25 to 39 in good health.

This clonotype was seen at least ten times. The CDR3 spells CASSSGTGRGGYGYTF. The CDR3 DNA is TGCGCCAGCAGCTCCGGGACAGGGCGAGGTGGCTATGGCTACACCTTC. The V and J genes are TRBV5-1 and TRBJ1-2; 9 bases are shared with TRBD1. Germline V CDR1 and CDR2: SGHRS, YFSETQ. The trim removed 3 bases at V and 4 bases at J, leaving 10 bases unmatched. This CDR3 has 16 amino acids.

Comments on this clonotype: At one of its ends the junction is not consistent with the germline gene, which may arise from a read error. V is TRBV27 and J is TRBJ2-7, with 7 positions matching TRBD1. The CDR3 has 15 residues. Germline values: CDR1 MNHEY, CDR2 SMNVEV (reference sequence). The CDR3 DNA sequence: TGTGCCGGCAGTTTAGGGAACAGGGGCCCCTACGAGCAGTACTTC. Translating gives CAGSLGNRGPYEQYF.

The chain has TRBV7-2 and TRBJ1-2, with 11 nucleotides matching TRBD1. This CDR3 spans 15 amino acids. V dropped 5 bases and J dropped 4; count of bases not matched to a gene: 6. Germline V gives CDR1 SGHTA, CDR2 FQGNSA. CDR3 loop: CASSPGQGAVYGYTF. DNA for the CDR3: TGTGCCAGCAGCCCTGGACAGGGGGCAGTCTATGGCTACACCTTC.

In this sample, this clonotype turned up a few times. V and J are TRBV6-5 and TRBJ2-1; 8 nucleotides line up with TRBD2. CDR3 length: 14 amino acids. Trimming took 6 bases from V and 6 from J; bases not matched to a gene: 7. Germline V lookup: CDR1 MNHEY, CDR2 SVGAGI. The CDR3 nucleotides read TGTGCCAGCAGAGAACGCGGGGGGCCCAATGAGCAGTTCTTC. Protein sequence: CASRERGGPNEQFF.

This clonotype was seen more than once but under ten times. V usage is TRBV10-3 and J usage is TRBJ2-1; TRBD2 aligns across 11 bases. Germline V gives CDR1 ENHRY, CDR2 SYGVKD. The ends lost 6 bases at V and 7 bases at J; junction bases unmatched: 8. CDR3 length: 15 residues. In DNA, the CDR3 is TGTGCCATCAGCCAGGGACTAGCGGAAGGGAATGAGCAGTTCTTC. It translates to CAISQGLAEGNEQFF.

The chain employs TRBV5-1 and TRBJ2-1; 9 bases line up with TRBD2. Germline trimming cut 5 bases from V and 8 bases from J; bases unmatched to any gene: 11. Germline assignment: CDR1 SGHRS and CDR2 YFSETQ. CDR3 size: 15 residues. The DNA of the CDR3 is TGCGCCAGCAGGTCGGTAGGCGGGGGGGCGGATGAGCAGTTCTTC. It encodes CASRSVGGGADEQFF.

The chain uses TRBV7-2 and TRBJ2-7; D uncertain. TRBJ2-5 explains the end of the DNA better; the J call may be wrong. CDR3 length: 13 residues. Germline-derived CDR1 and CDR2 are SGHTA and FQGNSA. This CDR3 reads CASSRIRSGTQYF. In DNA, the CDR3 is TGTGCCAGCAGCCGCATACGGTCGGGGACCCAGTACTTC.

For the CDR3, the DNA is TGTGCCACCGGGACAGGGGGATTGAAGTACTTC. Translating it yields CATGTGGLKYF. The chain has TRBV15 and TRBJ2-5, with 11 bases that match TRBD1. CDR1 and CDR2 (germline): LNHNV, YYDKDF (reference sequence). The V segment lost 8 bases and the J segment 12 bases; nucleotides outside the gene matches: 5. This CDR3 has 11 residues.

The genes are TRBV2 and TRBJ1-4, with 8 nucleotides matching TRBD1. Germline V gene lookup returns CDR1 SNHLY and CDR2 FYNNEI. CDR3 length: 14 residues. V lost 6 bases, J lost 8 bases, and 8 bases stayed unmatched. CDR3 nucleotide sequence: TGTGCCAGCAGGGGGTCGACAGGGGTCGAAAAACTGTTTTTT. Amino acid sequence: CASRGSTGVEKLFF.

The chain combines TRBV5-6 with TRBJ1-2; D call uncertain. V was trimmed by 3 bases and J by 1 base, leaving 10 bases between them. This CDR3 region has 14 residues. Germline V gene data show CDR1 as SGHDT and CDR2 as YYEEEE. CDR3 loop: CASSYGRSNYGYTF. In nucleotides, the CDR3 is TGTGCCAGCAGCTATGGACGGAGTAACTATGGCTACACCTTC.

In this sample, this clonotype turned up a few times. The chain joins TRBV4-1 to TRBJ2-3, with D perhaps matching TRBD2 (7 bases). The CDR3 loop spans 15 amino acids. The germline V gene has CDR1 MGHRA and CDR2 YSYEKL. The germline V and J ends were trimmed by 4 bases and 4 bases, with 15 bases remaining between them. The CDR3 nucleotides are TGCGCCAGCAGCCGGGAGGGGGAGAGGTCAGATACGCAGTATTTT. Translating gives CASSREGERSDTQYF.

The rearrangement uses TRBV3-1 and TRBJ2-5; 8 nucleotides align to TRBD1. Looked up from germline, CDR1 is LGHDT and CDR2 is YNNKEL (reference sequence). The CDR3 spans 17 residues. The ends lost 1 base at V and 3 bases at J; junction bases unmatched: 10. The CDR3 region is CASSQGSGGVLEETQYF. For the CDR3, the DNA is TGTGCCAGCAGCCAAGGTTCAGGGGGCGTTCTGGAAGAGACCCAGTACTTC.

Notes on this clonotype: At one boundary the junction diverges from the germline segment, which might be a read error. The chain combines TRBV2 with TRBJ2-1; D is unclear. The germline gives CDR1 SNHLY, CDR2 FYNNEI. CDR3 length equals 10 residues. CDR3 nucleotides: TGTGCCAGTAGGCGCAATGAGCCGTTCTTC. Translated, it gives CASRRNEPFF.

This clonotype was detected many times. CDR3 bases: TGTGCCACCTTCTCTAGTTCCGGACTAGCGGGGATCTCCTACGAGCAGTACTTC. This codes for CATFSSSGLAGISYEQYF. This chain uses TRBV10-3 with TRBJ2-7; 12 positions match TRBD2. This CDR3 spans 18 amino acids. CDR1 and CDR2 (germline): ENHRY, SYGVKD. The V and J ends lost 10 bases and 0 bases, in that order; junction bases with no gene match: 16.

The gene calls are TRBV20-1 and TRBJ2-7; TRBD2 might be the D (5 bases). The CDR3 contains 13 residues. The germline CDR1 and CDR2 sequences are DFQATT and SNEGSKA (reference sequence). The V end was cut by 2 bases, the J end by 3 bases, with 11 bases between. The CDR3 region is CSARSPGDYEQYF. The DNA for the CDR3 is TGCAGTGCTAGATCCCCCGGGGACTACGAGCAGTACTTC.

The rearrangement links TRBV20-1 to TRBJ1-4, with D possibly being TRBD1 (5 bases). CDR3 length equals 14 residues. Germline V CDR1 and CDR2: DFQATT, SNEGSKA (reference sequence). Trimming took off 1 base at V and 4 bases at J, with 10 bases between the two ends. The CDR3 DNA is TGCAGTGCTAGAGTGGGGCCGCTTAATGAAAAACTGTTTTTT. Translation: CSARVGPLNEKLFF.

This clonotype occurred a few times. The V and J genes are TRBV25-1 and TRBJ2-5; 10 positions match TRBD2. V lost 4 bases to trimming and J lost 1 base; unmatched junction nucleotides: 18. The CDR3 has 20 amino acids. Germline CDR1 reads MGHDK; CDR2 reads SYGVNS. The CDR3 reads CASSGPGTLPLAGLQETQYF. The CDR3 region has the DNA TGTGCCAGCAGTGGTCCCGGGACACTTCCACTAGCGGGACTCCAAGAGACCCAGTACTTC.

This chain uses TRBV4-1 with TRBJ1-1; D gene ambiguous. The CDR3 sequence is 18 residues long. Deletions cut 0 bases from V and 1 base from J, with 18 bases between. The germline gives CDR1 MGHRA, CDR2 YSYEKL. The CDR3 reads CASSQDFARDSWNTEAFF. Written as DNA, the CDR3 is TGCGCCAGCAGCCAAGATTTTGCTAGGGATTCTTGGAACACTGAAGCTTTCTTT.

The chain is built from TRBV20-1 and TRBJ2-7, with TRBD2 matching over 7 bases. J was trimmed by 0 bases and V by 0 bases; bases with no gene match: 5. Looked up from germline, CDR1 is DFQATT and CDR2 is SNEGSKA (reference sequence). This CDR3 has 15 residues. CDR3 nucleotide sequence: TGCAGTGCTAGAGATCGGGACTACCTCTCCTACGAGCAGTACTTC. Residues: CSARDRDYLSYEQYF.

This clonotype has more than one count but fewer than ten. V and J are TRBV10-3 and TRBJ2-7; D possibly uses TRBD1 or TRBD2 (6 bases each). Germline assignment: CDR1 ENHRY and CDR2 SYGVKD. Trimming pared 0 bases from V and 0 bases from J, leaving 15 bases between. The CDR3 is made up of 17 amino acids. The CDR3 region is CAISESRGRGSSYEQYF. The DNA for the CDR3 is TGTGCCATCAGTGAGTCGCGGGGCAGGGGAAGCTCCTACGAGCAGTACTTC.

The gene calls are TRBV5-1 and TRBJ1-1; D uncertain. CDR1 and CDR2 (germline): SGHRS, YFSETQ. V shed 3 bases and J shed 8 bases, with 8 bases lying between them. The CDR3 contains 11 residues. CDR3 sequence reads: CASSYLQEAFF. In DNA, the CDR3 is TGCGCCAGCAGCTACCTACAGGAAGCTTTCTTT.

The gene calls are TRBV3-1 and TRBJ2-1, with TRBD2 identical over 8 bases. With 0 bases clipped from V and 9 bases from J, the junction kept 16 bases outside the gene matches. Germline assignment: CDR1 LGHDT and CDR2 YNNKEL (reference sequence). The CDR3 contains 18 residues. The CDR3 sequence is CASSQDRYIGGAVREQFF. CDR3 bases: TGTGCCAGCAGCCAAGATCGTTACATCGGGGGGGCCGTCCGTGAGCAGTTCTTC.

This clonotype was seen only a few times. This chain joins TRBV13 and TRBJ2-1; 7 nucleotides agree with TRBD1. V gave up 0 bases and J gave up 5 bases; unmatched junction bases: 4. This CDR3 contains 15 residues. Looked up from germline, CDR1 is PRHDT and CDR2 is FYEKMQ (reference sequence). CDR3 in DNA: TGTGCCAGCAGCTTAGGAGGGGGCCGCAACAATGAGCAGTTCTTC. Translating it yields CASSLGGGRNNEQFF.

J is TRBJ2-3 and V is TRBV5-6; D is perhaps TRBD2 (5 bases). Per germline, CDR1 SGHDT and CDR2 YYEEEE. V lost 0 bases, J lost 5 bases, and 13 bases lay in between. The CDR3 totals 15 residues. The CDR3 DNA follows: TGTGCCAGCAGCTTGGGATCGGGGATGGGAGATACGCAGTATTTT. It encodes CASSLGSGMGDTQYF.

This chain uses TRBV2 with TRBJ2-5; weak D call: TRBD2 (5 bases). In germline, CDR1 is SNHLY, CDR2 FYNNEI. The ends were cut back, 4 bases at V and 11 bases at J, with 11 bases in the middle. This CDR3 contains 11 residues. The CDR3 loop reads CASSGTVEQYF. CDR3 nucleotides: TGTGCCAGCAGTGGGACTGTTGAGCAGTACTTC.

The chain employs TRBV27 and TRBJ2-1, with D perhaps matching TRBD2 (7 bases). CDR1 and CDR2 from the germline V gene are MNHEY and SMNVEV (reference sequence). Trimming left V 6 bases short and J 5 bases short, with 23 bases between. The length of the CDR3 is 17 residues. Here the CDR3 reads CASRPKGGGSLHNEQFF. The DNA for the CDR3 is TGTGCCAGCAGACCTAAGGGGGGGGGGAGTCTCCACAATGAGCAGTTCTTC.

The chain employs TRBV5-1 and TRBJ2-3, with D maybe TRBD2 (5 bases). CDR1 SGHRS and CDR2 YFSETQ come from the germline V gene. This CDR3 comprises 16 residues. Trimming stripped 0 bases from V and 0 bases from J, with 11 bases between. Here the CDR3 reads CASSLEQRRSTDTQYF. The DNA for the CDR3 is TGCGCCAGCAGCTTGGAGCAGCGGAGGAGCACAGATACGCAGTATTTT.

The J gene is TRBJ2-7, the V gene TRBV28, with 8 bases fitting TRBD1. CDR1 MDHEN and CDR2 SYDVKM come from the germline V gene. The CDR3 consists of 13 residues. V lost 8 bases and J lost 6; bases outside the gene matches: 9. DNA of the CDR3: TGTGCCAGCGGACCGGGACAGGCCTGCGAGCAGTACTTC. This translates into CASGPGQACEQYF.

As regards this clonotype: Compared with germline, one end of the junction differs, possibly owing to a read error. V is TRBV28 and J is TRBJ2-7, with D maybe TRBD1 (6 bases). This CDR3 has 15 residues. Germline CDR1 reads MDHEN; CDR2 reads SYDVKM. The CDR3 DNA sequence: TGTGCCAGCCGGCCGACAGGCCTAAGCTCCTACGATCAGTACTTC. This encodes CASRPTGLSSYDQYF.

At least ten counts were recorded for this clonotype. The chain joins TRBV20-1 to TRBJ2-7; 10 bases agree with TRBD1. V was pared by 4 bases and J by 5 bases, with 8 bases of the junction left unmatched. Germline CDR1 and CDR2: DFQATT and SNEGSKA (reference sequence). The CDR3 has 14 residues. The CDR3 DNA sequence: TGCAGTGCTACGAACTCCGGGACAGGGGACGAGCAGTACTTC. Protein: CSATNSGTGDEQYF.